This note documents a single TCR beta chain sequence. What this receptor recognizes is not known. Nothing much larger sits one base from this clone, and base qualities are not available. For CDR1 and CDR2, the germline V gene lists SGHTA and FQGNSA. The CDR3 measures 14 amino acids from cysteine to phenylalanine. Here the CDR3 DNA is all that survives: 42 bases in frame from base 1. V lost 5 bases and J lost 7 bases; the stretch between them is 18 bases long. Enrolling through a virtual design, the prospective study's participants ranged in age from roughly 18 to 95 years and lived across more than 20 United States geographic areas. Cohort assignment in the prospective study relied on participant-reported clinical history from a screening survey and a study questionnaire. ImmuneRACE Cohort 3 recovered participants were defined by two consecutive negative NP/OP PCR tests, healthcare professional clearance, or symptom resolution. In the prospective study, whole blood, serum and a nasopharyngeal or oropharyngeal swab were collected from each participant by mobile phlebotomists. Prospective study participants could optionally give additional blood draws and questionnaires over an approximately two-month period. Before DNA extraction, blood samples from the prospective study were shipped at room temperature or frozen.

The data belong to a study of blood T cell repertoires in COVID-19 (dated by TCRdb to 2020 to 2022). About the study as a whole: Collaborator samples came from the United States, Italy and Spain and covered acute and convalescent phases of COVID-19. The prospective study material was composed of cDNA or gDNA derived from T cells, B-cell-depleted T cells, or PBMCs. Sample metadata almost always included a de-identified subject ID, COVID-19 status, age in years and sex. The samples were drawn from the first 160 participants of the ongoing ImmuneRACE study and from 1,254 subjects provided by 6 global collaborators. Deeply sampled blood TCRbeta repertoires from subjects exposed to, actively infected with, or recovered from COVID-19 were included in the dataset. HLA class I and class II types, where available, came from metadata supplied by the sample provider rather than from assay-based typing. A freely available public database, intended as a resource for researchers studying the immune response to SARS-CoV-2, is where the repertoires were released.

The research as a whole found: The amount of clinical and demographic metadata varied by source and participant and was provided uncurated.

The immunoSEQ Assay, a bias-controlled multiplex PCR, was used to amplify TCRbeta CDR3 regions from genomic DNA. From the authors' description of their analysis: Nucleated cell counts per sample were estimated from amplification of reference gene primers within the assay. To quantify the absolute abundance of each unique TCRbeta CDR3 rearrangement, sequence reads were collapsed and filtered. Productive Simpson clonality was computed per sample as the square root of Simpson's diversity index over productive rearrangements. The table comes from immuneACCESS by way of TCRdb, which keeps in-frame sequences with V and J called. Part of the clones is missing from these tables; in studies checked, under half for an unresolved V gene and the rest for unknown reasons. Clonal size and the V and J genes are those of that table, whereas D and trimming came from the DNA. This sample holds hundreds of thousands of clones; 75% to 90% were observed only once. Around 1.1% of the sample comes from the top ten.

The receptor was derived from a young man who had recovered from COVID-19. Recombination connected TRBV7-2 to TRBJ2-7; a tentative D call is TRBD2 (6 bases match). Input material: PBMCs or T cells enriched from blood (not recorded which). The CDR3 region has the sequence CASSTGTAVREQYF. The nucleotides are TGTGCCAGCAGCACGGGGACTGCGGTAAGAGAGCAGTACTTC.